Below, one TCR beta chain is given with its context. Random hexamers were used to reverse transcribe an amount of roughly 0.45 to 1 ug RNA. Multiplex immunoSEQ PCR targeted 54 Vbeta and 13 Jbeta TCR beta segments. TCRdb fed the immunoSEQ multiplex PCR reads into MiXCR, producing one record per CDR3 protein. Among about 240,000 distinct CDR3 sequences, roughly 95% were seen once, and the ten largest hold roughly 0.1%. This sample stems from a study of CD8 T cells in Susac syndrome. Sequencing of TCR beta was performed on blood CD8+ T cells and on blood CD4+ T cells. In Susac syndrome patients, recently defined diagnostic criteria for definite or probable disease were met. FACS enriched CD8+ TEMRA cells, while bulk CD8+ and CD4+ were negatively isolated. The V end was cut by 2 bases, the J end by 0 bases, with 8 bases between. Germline CDR1 reads MNHEY; CDR2 reads SMNVEV (reference sequence). The CDR3 is 15 amino acids.

The receptor comes from a human donor with Susac syndrome. The rearrangement links TRBV27 to TRBJ1-5; D is unclear. Sequenced sample: CD4+ T cells from PBMCs. CDR3 protein: CASSLEGRSNQPQHF. The DNA of the CDR3 is TGTGCCAGCAGTTTAGAGGGTCGTAGCAATCAGCCCCAGCATTTT.